A single sample is the source of the 26 T cell receptor beta chains below, sequenced in a study of blood T cell repertoires in COVID-19. Measured with immunoSEQ multiplex PCR; TCRdb has only the in-frame clones, and not every one. The repertoire holds 150,000 to 200,000 clones, with about 88% as singletons. The sequenced material came from peripheral blood. These receptors were obtained from an elderly woman in a cohort sampled during active or convalescent COVID-19.

This clone was observed a few times. This chain joins TRBV12-3 or TRBV12-4 and TRBJ1-6; unclear D gene. V dropped 3 bases and J dropped 5 bases, with 2 bases sitting between them. The CDR3 is 12 residues long. The CDR3 protein is CASSFDNSPLHF. The CDR3 nucleotides read TGTGCCAGCAGTTTCGATAATTCACCCCTCCACTTT.

The chain employs TRBV5-1 and TRBJ2-1, with TRBD2 matching over 12 bases. Trimming removed 0 bases from V and 2 bases from J; junction bases left unmatched: 0. Germline V CDR1 and CDR2: SGHRS, YFSETQ. The CDR3 covers 16 residues. CDR3 coding DNA: TGCGCCAGCAGCTTGGGACTAGCGGGAGCCTACAATGAGCAGTTCTTC. Its translation is CASSLGLAGAYNEQFF.

The gene calls are TRBV19 and TRBJ2-5, with 7 nucleotides matching TRBD1. Germline CDR1 and CDR2: LNHDA and SQIVND (reference sequence). V trimming: 6 bases; J trimming: 8 bases; junction bases outside the gene matches: 9. This CDR3 region has 13 residues. CDR3 in DNA: TGTGCCAGTAGGGCAACAGGGGTTGAAACCCAGTACTTC. Amino acid sequence: CASRATGVETQYF.

The V call is TRBV5-3, the J call TRBJ2-1; 14 bases align to TRBD2. TRBV5-3 counts as an open reading frame of uncertain function. The junction had 10 bases not matched to a gene; V was cut back by 3 bases and J by 2 bases. This CDR3 contains 19 residues. CDR3 loop: CARSSTHGTSGSPYNEQFF. DNA for the CDR3: TGTGCCAGAAGCTCAACCCACGGGACTAGCGGGAGCCCCTACAATGAGCAGTTCTTC.

V gene TRBV28 combines with J gene TRBJ2-2; 9 positions agree with TRBD1. The CDR3 consists of 15 residues. Trimming at V came to 4 bases and at J to 4 bases, leaving 4 bases not matched to a gene. CDR1 MDHEN and CDR2 SYDVKM come from the germline V gene. CDR3: CASSSPGQGTGELFF. The CDR3, as DNA: TGTGCCAGCAGTTCACCGGGACAGGGCACCGGGGAGCTGTTTTTT.

The genes are TRBV11-3 and TRBJ1-1; TRBD1 matches at 7 bases. CDR3 length: 13 amino acids. The germline gives CDR1 SGHNT, CDR2 YENEEA. The J segment lost 6 bases and the V segment lost 5 bases, leaving 6 bases of the junction unmatched. The chain's CDR3 is CASSPTGSPEAFF. The CDR3 nucleotides are TGTGCCAGCAGCCCGACAGGGAGTCCTGAAGCTTTCTTT.

The chain employs TRBV7-2 and TRBJ2-7; 15 bases agree with TRBD2. The CDR3 is 16 residues long. Germline V lookup: CDR1 SGHTA, CDR2 FQGNSA. Losses at the gene ends were 5 bases for V and 3 bases for J; bases not matched to a gene: 5. As DNA, the CDR3 is TGTGCCAGCAGCCCCCGGGGACTAGCGGGGGGCTACGAGCAGTACTTC. Amino acid sequence: CASSPRGLAGGYEQYF.

This chain uses TRBV11-3 with TRBJ1-1; 12 positions agree with TRBD1. This CDR3 is 17 amino acids long. Germline CDR1 is SGHNT and CDR2 is YENEEA. The junction had 7 bases not matched to a gene; V was cut back by 1 base and J by 4 bases. CDR3 sequence reads: CASSLGGGQGATTEAFF. The CDR3 DNA follows: TGTGCCAGCAGCTTAGGAGGGGGACAGGGGGCGACCACTGAAGCTTTCTTT.

The chain links TRBV9 to TRBJ1-1, with a tentative D call TRBD1 (6 bases). Deletions cut 2 bases from V and 1 base from J, with 9 bases between. Germline V gene data show CDR1 as SGDLS and CDR2 as YYNGEE. This CDR3 is 14 amino acids long. The CDR3 protein is CASSVQGTNTEAFF. DNA for the CDR3: TGTGCCAGCAGCGTCCAGGGGACGAACACTGAAGCTTTCTTT.

This chain joins TRBV28 and TRBJ2-7; 10 bases are shared with TRBD2. The CDR3 runs 18 residues. Trimming took 6 bases from V and 5 from J; bases not matched to a gene: 19. Per the germline V gene, CDR1 is MDHEN and CDR2 is SYDVKM. The CDR3, as DNA: TGTGCCAGCAGCCCCCAGGCACTAGCGGGGCCCTCTCGGGACGAGCAGTACTTC. This gives the protein CASSPQALAGPSRDEQYF.

V gene TRBV7-9 combines with J gene TRBJ1-2, with 7 nucleotides matching TRBD1. The CDR3 spans 12 residues. From germline, CDR1 is SEHNR and CDR2 FQNEAQ (reference sequence). V lost 11 bases, J lost 2 bases, and 5 bases stayed unmatched. The CDR3 nucleotides read TGTGCCGGAGACAGGGCCAACTATGGCTACACCTTC. It encodes CAGDRANYGYTF.

This clone was observed a handful of times. The chain joins TRBV19 to TRBJ2-2; a weak D match, TRBD1 (5 bases). With 4 bases removed from V and 4 bases from J, the gap between germline ends came to 7 bases. The germline V gene encodes CDR1 LNHDA and CDR2 SQIVND (reference sequence). The CDR3 runs to 13 residues. For the CDR3, the DNA is TGTGCCAGTAGTACAGGGCCCACCGGGGAGCTGTTTTTT. It specifies CASSTGPTGELFF.

The J gene is TRBJ2-5, the V gene TRBV5-4; 7 bases are shared with TRBD1. The CDR3 totals 14 residues. Trimming cost V 4 bases and J 1 base; bases outside gene matches: 4. Germline values: CDR1 SGHNT, CDR2 YYREEE (reference sequence). The DNA of the CDR3 is TGTGCCAGCAGCAACCGGGACAGCCAAGAGACCCAGTACTTC. This encodes CASSNRDSQETQYF. Based on the CDR3 plus reference TRBV5-4 and TRBJ2-5, the full variable domain is ETGVTQSPTHLIKTRGQQVTLRCSSQSGHNTVSWYQQALGQGPQFIFQYYREEENGRGNFPPRFSGLQFPNYSSELNVNALELDDSALYLCASSNRDSQETQYFGPGTRLLVL.

The J gene is TRBJ1-1, the V gene TRBV18, with TRBD1 matching 8 bases. The V and J ends lost 2 bases and 1 base, in that order; junction bases with no gene match: 3. CDR1 and CDR2 from the germline V gene are KGHSH and LQKENI. The CDR3 length is 15 residues. CDR3 protein: CASSPSTGGNTEAFF. CDR3 in DNA: TGTGCCAGCTCACCAAGTACAGGGGGGAACACTGAAGCTTTCTTT.

This chain connects TRBV18 to TRBJ2-3, with 10 bases aligning to TRBD2. Looked up from germline, CDR1 is KGHSH and CDR2 is LQKENI. This CDR3 comprises 14 residues. With 5 bases clipped from V and 6 bases from J, the junction kept 5 bases outside the gene matches. CDR3 protein: CASSSMGLADTQYF. The DNA of the CDR3 is TGTGCCAGCTCATCAATGGGACTAGCGGATACGCAGTATTTT.

This chain uses TRBV7-9 with TRBJ1-1; D gene ambiguous. Trimming left V 7 bases short and J 0 bases short, with 12 bases between. The CDR3 is 14 residues long. Germline CDR1 is SEHNR and CDR2 is FQNEAQ (reference sequence). For the CDR3, the DNA is TGTGCCAGCACCCCGTATAATATGAACACTGAAGCTTTCTTT. It encodes CASTPYNMNTEAFF.

The CDR3 sequence: CASSSVQGTGELFF. The CDR3, as DNA: TGTGCCAGCAGCTCCGTACAGGGAACCGGGGAGCTGTTTTTT. This chain links TRBV5-4 with TRBJ2-2; TRBD1 might be the D (6 bases). The ends were cut back, 3 bases at V and 5 bases at J, with 11 bases in the middle. Germline V lookup: CDR1 SGHNT, CDR2 YYREEE (reference sequence). The CDR3 is 14 amino acids.

V and J are TRBV10-3 and TRBJ1-2; 9 bases fit TRBD1. With V trimmed by 2 bases and J by 9 bases, 4 bases remained unmatched. This CDR3 region has 13 residues. The germline V gene has CDR1 ENHRY and CDR2 SYGVKD. The CDR3 is CAISEGDRVSYTF. As DNA, the CDR3 is TGTGCCATCAGTGAGGGGGACAGGGTTAGCTACACCTTC.

A note on this clone: Other DNA sequences of this sample code for an identical CDR3. This chain uses TRBV5-1 with TRBJ1-2; 7 bases are shared with TRBD1. Unmatched junction bases numbered 3, after V lost 4 bases and J lost 0 bases. The CDR3 has 14 amino acids. Germline V lookup: CDR1 SGHRS, CDR2 YFSETQ. The CDR3 DNA follows: TGCGCCAGCAGCCTCGGGACAGCTAACTATGGCTACACCTTC. Its translation is CASSLGTANYGYTF. Full variable domain (remainder filled in from reference TRBV5-1 and TRBJ1-2): KAGVTQTPRYLIKTRGQQVTLSCSPISGHRSVSWYQQTPGQGLQFLFEYFSETQRNKGNFPGRFSGRQFSNSRSEMNVSTLELGDSALYLCASSLGTANYGYTFGSGTRLTVV.

As to this clone: Other nucleotide sequences in the sample specify the same CDR3. The chain is built from TRBV10-3 and TRBJ2-5; maybe TRBD2 (6 bases). Germline loops: CDR1 ENHRY, CDR2 SYGVKD. Trimming removed 0 bases from V and 5 bases from J, with 10 bases in between. This CDR3 is 14 amino acids long. The CDR3 sequence is CAISESQAGETQYF. Written as DNA, the CDR3 is TGTGCCATCAGTGAGTCCCAGGCGGGGGAGACCCAGTACTTC.

This chain joins TRBV6-1 and TRBJ1-1; no clear D gene. Germline V gene data show CDR1 as MNHNS and CDR2 as SASEGT. This CDR3 is built from 14 residues. V gave up 0 bases and J gave up 6 bases, with 11 bases separating them. CDR3 amino acids: CASSEALEGAEAFF. For the CDR3, the DNA is TGTGCCAGCAGTGAAGCGCTAGAGGGAGCTGAAGCTTTCTTT.

This chain uses TRBV28 with TRBJ2-5, with 9 nucleotides matching TRBD2. V trimming: 4 bases; J trimming: 5 bases; junction bases outside the gene matches: 11. The CDR3 is 16 residues long. CDR1 is MDHEN, CDR2 SYDVKM, per germline. The CDR3 nucleotides read TGTGCCAGCAGTTCGAGGATTAGCGGGAGAAGGGAGACCCAGTACTTC. Translating gives CASSSRISGRRETQYF.

V gene TRBV5-4 combines with J gene TRBJ1-2; the D is unclear. There are 13 residues in the CDR3. Trimming stripped 0 bases from V and 3 bases from J, with 6 bases between. From germline, CDR1 is SGHNT and CDR2 YYREEE (reference sequence). In nucleotides, the CDR3 is TGTGCCAGCAGCTTGGCCGTAGACTATGGCTACACCTTC. Translated, it gives CASSLAVDYGYTF. Drawing the rest from reference TRBV5-4 and TRBJ1-2, the complete variable domain is ETGVTQSPTHLIKTRGQQVTLRCSSQSGHNTVSWYQQALGQGPQFIFQYYREEENGRGNFPPRFSGLQFPNYSSELNVNALELDDSALYLCASSLAVDYGYTFGSGTRLTVV.

The J gene is TRBJ2-5, the V gene TRBV5-1; the match to TRBD1 covers 8 bases. V gave up 3 bases and J gave up 0 bases; unmatched junction bases: 7. CDR3 length: 16 residues. From germline, CDR1 is SGHRS and CDR2 YFSETQ. The CDR3 spells CASSWTGQRYQETQYF. CDR3 bases: TGCGCCAGCAGCTGGACAGGGCAGCGGTACCAAGAGACCCAGTACTTC.

The CDR3 sequence: CASSQGLAGGSTGELFF. CDR3 sequence (DNA): TGTGCCAGCAGCCAGGGACTAGCGGGAGGAAGCACCGGGGAGCTGTTTTTT. This chain uses TRBV2 with TRBJ2-2; 15 bases align to TRBD2. Unmatched junction bases numbered 6, after V lost 6 bases and J lost 4 bases. The CDR3 is made up of 17 amino acids. Germline CDR1 reads SNHLY; CDR2 reads FYNNEI.

CDR3 sequence (DNA): TGTGCCACCAGTGAGGCCTGGGGCGTCGGGGAGCTGTTTTTT. Translating it yields CATSEAWGVGELFF. The chain carries TRBV24-1 and TRBJ2-2; weak D call: TRBD1 (5 bases). In germline, CDR1 is KGHDR, CDR2 SFDVKD. With 4 bases removed from V and 7 bases from J, the gap between germline ends came to 12 bases. This CDR3 is 14 amino acids long.